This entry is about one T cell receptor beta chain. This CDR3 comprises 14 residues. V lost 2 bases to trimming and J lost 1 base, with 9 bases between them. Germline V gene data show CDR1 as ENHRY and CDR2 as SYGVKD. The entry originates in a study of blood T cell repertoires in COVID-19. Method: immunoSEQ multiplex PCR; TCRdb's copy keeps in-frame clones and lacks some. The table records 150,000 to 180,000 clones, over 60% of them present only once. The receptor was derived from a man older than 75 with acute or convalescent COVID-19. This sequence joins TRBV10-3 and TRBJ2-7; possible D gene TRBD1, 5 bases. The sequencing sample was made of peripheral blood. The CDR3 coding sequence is TGTGCCATCAGTGAGGCAGGGCAATCCTACGAGCAGTACTTC. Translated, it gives CAISEAGQSYEQYF.